These 21 T cell receptor beta chains were sequenced from one sample in a study of blood T cell repertoires in COVID-19 (dated by TCRdb to 2019 to 2021). Libraries came from the immunoSEQ multiplex PCR assay. The immuneACCESS repertoire file appears here via TCRdb, limited to in-frame rearrangements. These files lack a portion of the clones; in checked studies, under half of the deficit traces to unresolved V genes, and the cause of the others is not known. For this sample there are hundreds of thousands of clones; about 85% appear just once. The ten biggest clones cover over 1.5% of the sample. Sequenced input: PBMCs or T cells enriched from blood (not recorded which). These receptors all come from a woman between 25 and 40 years old who had been exposed to COVID-19.

The genes are TRBV28 and TRBJ2-1; D not resolved. CDR1 is MDHEN, CDR2 SYDVKM, per germline. The CDR3 sequence is 14 residues long. V lost 3 bases, J lost 4 bases, and 10 bases lay in between. The CDR3 coding sequence is TGTGCCAGCAGTTTTCGTCGAGTTTACAATGAGCAGTTCTTC. This sequence encodes CASSFRRVYNEQFF.

This chain joins TRBV5-4 and TRBJ1-4; 8 bases fit TRBD1. The CDR3 runs 14 residues. Germline CDR1 and CDR2: SGHNT and YYREEE (reference sequence). J gave up 7 bases and V 1 base, and 3 bases lay outside the gene matches. DNA of the CDR3: TGTGCCAGCAGCTTGTGGACAGGGTCTGAAAAACTGTTTTTT. It specifies CASSLWTGSEKLFF.

The chain couples TRBV28 to TRBJ1-2, with TRBD1 identical over 9 bases. The CDR3 is 14 residues long. From germline, CDR1 is MDHEN and CDR2 SYDVKM. The V gene end was trimmed by 3 bases and the J gene end by 7 bases; junction bases not matched to a gene: 6. DNA of the CDR3: TGTGCCAGCAGTTTGGACAGGGGAGTGGGTGGCTACACCTTC. This gives the protein CASSLDRGVGGYTF.

V is TRBV5-6 and J is TRBJ2-4; TRBD2 aligns across 8 bases. The ends lost 4 bases at V and 4 bases at J; junction bases unmatched: 13. The germline gives CDR1 SGHDT, CDR2 YYEEEE. There are 17 residues in the CDR3. The DNA of the CDR3 is TGTGCCAGCAGCAAAACGAAACAAGTAGCGGGAAAAAACATTCAGTACTTC. The encoded protein is CASSKTKQVAGKNIQYF.

The genes are TRBV9 and TRBJ2-3; 9 bases map to TRBD1. Germline V gene lookup returns CDR1 SGDLS and CDR2 YYNGEE. The CDR3 contains 16 residues. V lost 0 bases, J lost 4 bases, and 6 bases stayed unmatched. This CDR3 is CASSVEGQGSPDTQYF. The CDR3 nucleotides read TGTGCCAGCAGCGTAGAGGGACAGGGTAGCCCAGATACGCAGTATTTT.

The chain links TRBV9 to TRBJ2-1; 8 nucleotides agree with TRBD1. The CDR3 contains 16 residues. Looked up from germline, CDR1 is SGDLS and CDR2 is YYNGEE. V was pared by 5 bases and J by 0 bases, with 7 bases of the junction left unmatched. As DNA, the CDR3 is TGTGCCAGCAGTTTACAGGGGGGCAGCTCCTACAATGAGCAGTTCTTC. It is translated as CASSLQGGSSYNEQFF.

The rearrangement links TRBV5-4 to TRBJ1-5; D is ambiguous. The CDR3 has 13 amino acids. Germline lookup yields CDR1 SGHNT and CDR2 YYREEE (reference sequence). Deletions cut 5 bases from V and 3 bases from J, with 9 bases between. The CDR3 spells CASREAYNQPQHF. Written as DNA, the CDR3 is TGTGCCAGCAGGGAGGCTTACAATCAGCCCCAGCATTTT.

The V gene is TRBV7-9, the J gene TRBJ2-1; 7 nucleotides align to TRBD1. V was clipped by 6 bases and J by 5 bases; unmatched bases: 10. CDR1 is SEHNR and CDR2 is FQNEAQ in the germline V gene (reference sequence). CDR3 length: 15 amino acids. The CDR3 region has the DNA TGTGCCAGCAGGTTGACAGGGAATTCGCACAATGAGCAGTTCTTC. This gives the protein CASRLTGNSHNEQFF.

This sequence joins TRBV10-2 and TRBJ2-3; 15 bases are a match to TRBD2. Germline CDR1 and CDR2: WSHSY and SAAADI. The V segment lost 6 bases and the J segment 6 bases; nucleotides outside the gene matches: 10. The length of the CDR3 is 17 residues. The CDR3 loop reads CASRDGTSGGIGDTQYF. In DNA, the CDR3 is TGCGCCAGCAGAGACGGGACTAGCGGGGGGATAGGGGATACGCAGTATTTT.

The genes are TRBV16 and TRBJ2-7, with a tentative D call TRBD2 (5 bases). The V gene lost 0 bases and the J gene lost 4 bases, with 13 bases spanning the gap. This CDR3 region has 15 residues. The germline CDR1 and CDR2 sequences are KGHSY and FQNENV. The CDR3 bases are TGTGCCAGCAGCCAATCAAACAGACTAAGGTACGAGCAGTACTTC. Its translation is CASSQSNRLRYEQYF. The full variable domain, in which reference TRBV16 and TRBJ2-7 provide the parts outside the CDR3, is GEEVAQTPKHLVRGEGQKAKLYCAPIKGHSYVFWYQQVLKNEFKFLISFQNENVFDETGMPKERFSAKCLPNSPCSLEIQATKLEDSAVYFCASSQSNRLRYEQYFGPGTRLTVT.

The chain links TRBV4-1 to TRBJ1-2; 7 bases line up with TRBD1. The CDR3 extends over 15 amino acids. Germline CDR1 MGHRA, CDR2 YSYEKL. The V segment lost 1 base and the J segment 7 bases; nucleotides outside the gene matches: 9. In DNA, the CDR3 is TGCGCCAGCAGCCAAGTTGGACAAACAGGGGCTGGCTACACCTTC. Translation: CASSQVGQTGAGYTF.

This clone was seen only once. This chain's CDR3 is CASSETPGQNYGYTF. In DNA form, the CDR3 reads TGTGCCAGCAGTGAAACCCCGGGACAGAACTATGGCTACACCTTC. The chain uses TRBV6-1 and TRBJ1-2; TRBD1 matches 7 bases. Germline CDR1 is MNHNS and CDR2 is SASEGT. V shed 2 bases, J shed 2 bases, and the junction held 5 bases outside the gene matches. This CDR3 comprises 15 residues.

This clone occurred once. This rearrangement joins TRBV6-5 to TRBJ1-4, with D possibly matching TRBD1 (5 bases). The germline V gene encodes CDR1 MNHEY and CDR2 SVGAGI. CDR3 length equals 14 residues. The germline V and J ends were trimmed by 5 bases and 3 bases, with 10 bases remaining between them. CDR3: CASSLLGANEKLFF. The CDR3 DNA reads TGTGCCAGCAGTCTCCTAGGGGCTAATGAAAAACTGTTTTTT.

The chain uses TRBV9 and TRBJ2-3; D uncertain. V lost 0 bases and J 1 base, leaving 9 bases between the germline ends. Germline V lookup: CDR1 SGDLS, CDR2 YYNGEE. The CDR3 covers 15 residues. This chain's CDR3 is CASSVGGAGTDTQYF. CDR3 coding DNA: TGTGCCAGCAGCGTAGGTGGTGCGGGCACAGATACGCAGTATTTT.

This chain uses TRBV7-9 with TRBJ1-2; D is undetermined. V was trimmed by 1 base and J by 1 base, leaving 10 bases between them. Germline lookup yields CDR1 SEHNR and CDR2 FQNEAQ (reference sequence). The CDR3 has 15 residues. The CDR3 nucleotides read TGTGCCAGCAGCTTAGTGCCGGGGAATAACTATGGCTACACCTTC. It specifies CASSLVPGNNYGYTF.

The V gene is TRBV3-1 (or the pseudogene TRBV3-2), the J gene TRBJ2-7; 10 positions match TRBD1. Germline loops: CDR1 LGHDT, CDR2 YNNKEL (reference sequence). Trimming removed 0 bases from V and 5 bases from J; junction bases left unmatched: 25. The CDR3 spans 22 residues. CDR3 residues: CASSQDSPERPISGDRGHEQYF. CDR3 nucleotides: TGTGCCAGCAGCCAAGATAGTCCCGAGCGTCCCATTAGCGGGGACAGGGGTCACGAGCAGTACTTC.

V is TRBV6-5 and J is TRBJ2-7; 9 bases align to TRBD1. The CDR3 extends over 15 amino acids. V shed 7 bases and J 0 bases; nucleotides not matched to a gene: 7. Germline CDR1 reads MNHEY; CDR2 reads SVGAGI. CDR3 bases: TGTGCCAGCACCACTGACAGGGGGATCTCCTACGAGCAGTACTTC. It codes for CASTTDRGISYEQYF.

This clone was detected many times. The rearrangement uses TRBV6-4 and TRBJ2-6; TRBD1 matches 7 bases. J gave up 2 bases and V 2 bases, and 3 bases lay outside the gene matches. Germline assignment: CDR1 MRHNA and CDR2 SNTAGT. This CDR3 region has 16 residues. Here the CDR3 DNA reads TGTGCCAGCAGTGACAGTACAGGGGCTGGGGCCAACGTCCTGACTTTC. This gives the protein CASSDSTGAGANVLTF.

The chain couples TRBV6-5 to TRBJ1-1; no clear D. CDR1 is MNHEY and CDR2 is SVGAGI in the germline V gene. The V end lost 2 bases, the J end lost 3 bases, and 7 bases lay between the germline ends. This CDR3 contains 13 residues. CDR3 nucleotides: TGTGCCAGCAGTTACCGGGTCTACACTGAAGCTTTCTTT. This gives the protein CASSYRVYTEAFF.

The chain couples TRBV28 to TRBJ2-7, with a weak D call TRBD2 (6 bases). V lost 4 bases, J lost 0 bases, and 16 bases lay in between. The CDR3 sequence is 16 residues long. Germline V gene sequence: CDR1 MDHEN, CDR2 SYDVKM. The CDR3 spells CASSSPLGSGSYEQYF. CDR3 nucleotides: TGTGCCAGCAGTTCGCCCTTGGGTAGCGGCTCCTACGAGCAGTACTTC.

This clone has just a few counts. This rearrangement joins TRBV5-1 to TRBJ1-4; 8 bases match TRBD1. The J segment lost 8 bases and the V segment lost 4 bases, leaving 4 bases of the junction unmatched. Looked up from germline, CDR1 is SGHRS and CDR2 is YFSETQ. The CDR3 consists of 13 residues. The chain's CDR3 is CASSPGQGEKLFF. Written as DNA, the CDR3 is TGCGCCAGCAGCCCAGGACAGGGAGAAAAACTGTTTTTT. Using reference TRBV5-1 and TRBJ1-4 for the parts outside the CDR3, the full variable domain is KAGVTQTPRYLIKTRGQQVTLSCSPISGHRSVSWYQQTPGQGLQFLFEYFSETQRNKGNFPGRFSGRQFSNSRSEMNVSTLELGDSALYLCASSPGQGEKLFFGSGTQLSVL.